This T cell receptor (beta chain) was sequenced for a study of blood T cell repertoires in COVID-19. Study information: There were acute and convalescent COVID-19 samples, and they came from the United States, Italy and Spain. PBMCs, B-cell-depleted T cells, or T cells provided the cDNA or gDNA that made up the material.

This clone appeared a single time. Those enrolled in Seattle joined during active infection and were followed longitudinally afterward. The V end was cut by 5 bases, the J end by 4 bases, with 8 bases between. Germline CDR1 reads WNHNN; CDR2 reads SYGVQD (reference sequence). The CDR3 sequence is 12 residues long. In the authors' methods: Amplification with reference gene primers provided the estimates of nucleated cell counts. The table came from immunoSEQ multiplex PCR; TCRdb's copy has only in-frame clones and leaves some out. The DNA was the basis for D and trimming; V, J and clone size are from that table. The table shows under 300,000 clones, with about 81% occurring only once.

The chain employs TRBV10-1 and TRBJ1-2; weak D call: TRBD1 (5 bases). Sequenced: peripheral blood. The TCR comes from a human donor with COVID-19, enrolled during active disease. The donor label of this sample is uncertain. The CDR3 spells CASSRGSYGYTF. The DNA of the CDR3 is TGCGCCAGCAGTAGGGGCAGCTATGGCTACACCTTC.